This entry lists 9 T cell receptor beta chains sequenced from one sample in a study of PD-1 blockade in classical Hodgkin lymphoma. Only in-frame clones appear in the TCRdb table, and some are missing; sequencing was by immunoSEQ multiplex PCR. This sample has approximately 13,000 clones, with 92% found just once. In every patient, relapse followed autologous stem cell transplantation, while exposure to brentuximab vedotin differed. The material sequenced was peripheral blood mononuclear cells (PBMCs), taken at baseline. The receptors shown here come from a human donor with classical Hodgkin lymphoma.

The CDR3 DNA sequence: TGCGCCAGCAGCCAAGAAACCAGAATCTATGGCTACACCTTC. It translates to CASSQETRIYGYTF. V is TRBV4-1 and J is TRBJ1-2; D is undetermined. CDR1 is MGHRA and CDR2 is YSYEKL in the germline V gene. Trimming took 0 bases from V and 4 from J, leaving 9 bases between them. The CDR3 length is 14 residues.

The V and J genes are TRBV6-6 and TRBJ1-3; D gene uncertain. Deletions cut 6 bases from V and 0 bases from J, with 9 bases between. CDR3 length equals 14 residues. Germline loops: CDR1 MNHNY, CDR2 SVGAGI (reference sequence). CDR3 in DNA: TGTGCCAGCAGCCAAAGGAGCTCTGGAAACACCATATATTTT. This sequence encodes CASSQRSSGNTIYF.

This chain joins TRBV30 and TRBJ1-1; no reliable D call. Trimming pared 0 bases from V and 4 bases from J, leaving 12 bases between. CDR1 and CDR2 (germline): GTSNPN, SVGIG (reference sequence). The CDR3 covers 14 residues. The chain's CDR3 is CAWSVGVLSTEAFF. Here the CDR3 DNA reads TGTGCCTGGAGTGTCGGCGTACTATCCACTGAAGCTTTCTTT.

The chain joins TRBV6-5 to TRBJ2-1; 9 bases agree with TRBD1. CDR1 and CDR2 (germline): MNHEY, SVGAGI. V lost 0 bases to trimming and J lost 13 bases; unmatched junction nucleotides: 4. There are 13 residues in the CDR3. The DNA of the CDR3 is TGTGCCAGCAGTTACTCTCACAGGGGGCGACAGTTCTTC. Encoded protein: CASSYSHRGRQFF.

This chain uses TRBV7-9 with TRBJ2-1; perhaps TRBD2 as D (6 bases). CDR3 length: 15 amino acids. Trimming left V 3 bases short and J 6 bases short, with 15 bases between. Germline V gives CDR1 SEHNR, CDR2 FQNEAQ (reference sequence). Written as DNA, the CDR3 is TGTGCCAGCAGCTTTTCCGGGAGAGCCTTCAATGAGCAGTTCTTC. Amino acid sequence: CASSFSGRAFNEQFF.

In nucleotides, the CDR3 is TGCGCCAGCAGTGAGAGAGGGTTGAGTTACAATGAGCAGTTCTTC. This gives the protein CASSERGLSYNEQFF. The V call is TRBV10-1, the J call TRBJ2-1; the D gene is possibly TRBD2 (5 bases). CDR3 size: 15 residues. The germline V and J ends were trimmed by 2 bases and 4 bases, with 12 bases remaining between them. Germline assignment: CDR1 WNHNN and CDR2 SYGVQD (reference sequence).

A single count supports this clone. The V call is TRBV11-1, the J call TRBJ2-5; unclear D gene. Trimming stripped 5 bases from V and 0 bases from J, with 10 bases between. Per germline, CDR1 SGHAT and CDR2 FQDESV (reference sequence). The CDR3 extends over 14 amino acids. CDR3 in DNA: TGTGCCAGCAGCCCCCCACAGTACCAAGAGACCCAGTACTTC. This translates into CASSPPQYQETQYF.

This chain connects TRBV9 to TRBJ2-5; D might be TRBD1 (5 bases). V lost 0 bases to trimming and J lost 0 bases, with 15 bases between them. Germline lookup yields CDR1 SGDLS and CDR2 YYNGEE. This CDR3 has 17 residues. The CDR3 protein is CASSVGGRADNQETQYF. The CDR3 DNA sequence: TGTGCCAGCAGCGTAGGGGGCCGGGCTGACAACCAAGAGACCCAGTACTTC.

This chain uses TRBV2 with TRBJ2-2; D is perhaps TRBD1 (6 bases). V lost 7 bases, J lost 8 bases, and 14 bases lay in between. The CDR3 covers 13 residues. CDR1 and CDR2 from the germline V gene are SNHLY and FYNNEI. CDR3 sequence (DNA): TGTGCCAGCAACAGGGCTAGTTCGGGGGAGCTGTTTTTT. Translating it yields CASNRASSGELFF. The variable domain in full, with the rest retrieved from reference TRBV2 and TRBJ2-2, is EPEVTQTPSHQVTQMGQEVILRCVPISNHLYFYWYRQILGQKVEFLVSFYNNEISEKSEIFDDQFSVERPDGSNFTLKIRSTKLEDSAMYFCASNRASSGELFFGEGSRLTVL.